This record looks at one T cell receptor beta chain sequence and its context. TCRdb's copy holds only in-frame clones and misses some; the assay was immunoSEQ multiplex PCR. The sample has approximately 58,000 clones; approximately 89% are singletons. The data were taken from a study of OX40 agonist ivuxolimab in advanced cancers. Study as a whole: An agonistic human IgG2 monoclonal antibody against OX40 (CD134) was given. Males comprised around 78% of the group, whose mean age was 60 years (range roughly 23 to 90).

Trimming cost V 5 bases and J 3 bases, with 7 bases left between them. The germline V gene encodes CDR1 LNHDA and CDR2 SQIVND (reference sequence). There are 12 residues in the CDR3. This TCR was sampled from an adult with an advanced solid tumor such as melanoma, head and neck, liver or kidney cancer. Material: CD4+ or CD8+ T cells sorted from blood, obtained in a trial of the OX40 agonist ivuxolimab. The chain joins TRBV19 to TRBJ1-2; D unclear. The CDR3 spells CASSAIDYGYTF. The CDR3, as DNA: TGTGCCAGTAGTGCTATTGACTATGGCTACACCTTC.